The present TCR beta chain was sequenced within a study of blood T cell repertoires in COVID-19. TCRdb's copy holds only in-frame clones and misses some; the assay was immunoSEQ multiplex PCR. The repertoire holds roughly 99,000 clones, with about nine tenths as singletons. Trimming cost V 3 bases and J 0 bases, with 18 bases left between them. Germline CDR1 reads LNHDA; CDR2 reads SQIVND (reference sequence). The CDR3 totals 19 residues. The rearrangement uses TRBV19 and TRBJ2-6, with D perhaps matching TRBD1 (6 bases). Sample: peripheral blood. The TCR comes from a man aged 45-60 years with active or convalescent COVID-19. Here the CDR3 DNA reads TGTGCCAGTAGTATGCTCTTGACAGGTTTAGGCTCTGGGGCCAACGTCCTGACTTTC. This gives the protein CASSMLLTGLGSGANVLTF.